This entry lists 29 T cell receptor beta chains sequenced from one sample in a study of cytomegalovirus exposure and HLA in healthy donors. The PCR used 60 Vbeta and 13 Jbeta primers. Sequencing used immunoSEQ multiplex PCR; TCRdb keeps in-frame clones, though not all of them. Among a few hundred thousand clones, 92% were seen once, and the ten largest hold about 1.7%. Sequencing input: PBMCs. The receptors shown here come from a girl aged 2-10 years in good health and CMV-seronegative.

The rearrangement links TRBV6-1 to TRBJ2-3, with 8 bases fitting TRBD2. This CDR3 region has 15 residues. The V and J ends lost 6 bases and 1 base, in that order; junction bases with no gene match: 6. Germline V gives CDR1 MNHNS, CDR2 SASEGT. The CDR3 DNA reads TGTGCCAGCAGAGTAGCGGGAACCGGCACAGATACGCAGTATTTT. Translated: CASRVAGTGTDTQYF.

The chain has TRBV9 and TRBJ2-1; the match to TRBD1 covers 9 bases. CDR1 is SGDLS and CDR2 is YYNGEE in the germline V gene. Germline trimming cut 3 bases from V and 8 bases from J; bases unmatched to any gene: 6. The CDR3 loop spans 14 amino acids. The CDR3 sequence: CASSARDRVDEQFF. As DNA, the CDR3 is TGTGCCAGCAGCGCCCGGGACAGGGTGGATGAGCAGTTCTTC.

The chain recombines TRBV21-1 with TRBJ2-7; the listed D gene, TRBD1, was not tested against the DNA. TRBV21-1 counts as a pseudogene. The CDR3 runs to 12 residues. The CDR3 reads CAGKDRGNEQYF. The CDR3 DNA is TGTGCCGGGAAAGACAGGGGTAACGAGCAGTACTTC.

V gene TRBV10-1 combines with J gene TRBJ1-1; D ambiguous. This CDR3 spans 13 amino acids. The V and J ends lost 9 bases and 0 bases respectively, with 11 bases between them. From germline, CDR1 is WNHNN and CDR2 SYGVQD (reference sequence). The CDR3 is CASPGDMNTEAFF. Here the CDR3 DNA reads TGCGCCAGTCCGGGAGACATGAACACTGAAGCTTTCTTT.

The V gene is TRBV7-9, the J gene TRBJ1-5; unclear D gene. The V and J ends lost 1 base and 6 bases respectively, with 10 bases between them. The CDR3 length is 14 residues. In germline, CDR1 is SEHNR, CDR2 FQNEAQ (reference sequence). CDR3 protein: CASSLGGPAQPQHF. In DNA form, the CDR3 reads TGTGCCAGCAGCTTAGGAGGGCCAGCTCAGCCCCAGCATTTT.

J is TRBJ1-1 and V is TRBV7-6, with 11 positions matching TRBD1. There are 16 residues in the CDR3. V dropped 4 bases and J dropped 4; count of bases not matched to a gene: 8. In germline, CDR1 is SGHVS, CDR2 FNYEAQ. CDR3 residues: CASSSGQGAPGTEAFF. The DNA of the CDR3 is TGTGCCAGCAGCTCAGGACAGGGGGCGCCGGGCACTGAAGCTTTCTTT.

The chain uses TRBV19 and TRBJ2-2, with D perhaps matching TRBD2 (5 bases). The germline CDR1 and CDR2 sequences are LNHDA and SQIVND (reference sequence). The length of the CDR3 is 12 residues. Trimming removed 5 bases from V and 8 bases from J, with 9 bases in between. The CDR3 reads CASSLAVGELFF. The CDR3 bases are TGTGCCAGTAGTCTAGCTGTGGGGGAGCTGTTTTTT.

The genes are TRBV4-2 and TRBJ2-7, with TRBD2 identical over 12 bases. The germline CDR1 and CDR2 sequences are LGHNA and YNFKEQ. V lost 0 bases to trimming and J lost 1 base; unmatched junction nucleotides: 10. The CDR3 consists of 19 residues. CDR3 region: CASSQDLLAGGLVSYEQYF. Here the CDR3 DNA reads TGTGCCAGCAGCCAAGATTTACTAGCGGGAGGCCTGGTTTCCTACGAGCAGTACTTC.

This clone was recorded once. The CDR3 reads CAISVGGGAAIYEQYF. The CDR3 region has the DNA TGTGCCATCAGTGTTGGCGGTGGGGCAGCTATCTACGAGCAGTACTTC. V gene TRBV10-3 combines with J gene TRBJ2-7, with a tentative D call TRBD1 (5 bases). Deletions cut 4 bases from V and 3 bases from J, with 19 bases between. CDR3 size: 16 residues. The V gene's germline CDR1 is ENHRY and CDR2 SYGVKD.

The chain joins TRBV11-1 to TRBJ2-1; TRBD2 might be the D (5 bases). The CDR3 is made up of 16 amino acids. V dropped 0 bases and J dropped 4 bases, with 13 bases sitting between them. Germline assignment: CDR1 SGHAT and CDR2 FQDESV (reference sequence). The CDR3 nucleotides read TGTGCCAGCAGCTTAGCGCAGGCTAGCTGGTACAATGAGCAGTTCTTC. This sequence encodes CASSLAQASWYNEQFF.

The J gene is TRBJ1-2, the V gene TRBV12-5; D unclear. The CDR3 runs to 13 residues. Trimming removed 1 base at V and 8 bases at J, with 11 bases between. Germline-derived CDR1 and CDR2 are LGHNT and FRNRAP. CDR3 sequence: CASGLGGVGGYTF. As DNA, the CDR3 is TGTGCTAGTGGTTTGGGAGGAGTTGGGGGCTACACCTTC.

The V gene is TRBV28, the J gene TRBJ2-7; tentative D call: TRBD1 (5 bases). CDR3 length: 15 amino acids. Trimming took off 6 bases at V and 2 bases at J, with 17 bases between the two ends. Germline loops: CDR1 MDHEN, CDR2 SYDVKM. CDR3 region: CASSPTWTPTYEQYF. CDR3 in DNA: TGTGCCAGCAGCCCGACCTGGACACCAACCTACGAGCAGTACTTC.

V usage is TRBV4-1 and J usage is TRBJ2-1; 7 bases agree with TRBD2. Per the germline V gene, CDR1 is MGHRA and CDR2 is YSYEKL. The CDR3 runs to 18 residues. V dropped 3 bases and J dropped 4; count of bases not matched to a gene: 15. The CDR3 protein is CASSHVLPPGLTYNEQFF. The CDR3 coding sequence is TGCGCCAGCAGCCACGTACTGCCCCCGGGACTAACTTACAATGAGCAGTTCTTC.

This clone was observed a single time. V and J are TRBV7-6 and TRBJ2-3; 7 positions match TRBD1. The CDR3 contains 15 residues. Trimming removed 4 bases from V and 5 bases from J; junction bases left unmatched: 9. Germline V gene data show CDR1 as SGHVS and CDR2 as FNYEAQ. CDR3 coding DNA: TGTGCCAGCAGCTCAAAGACAGGGCTGGGAGATACGCAGTATTTT. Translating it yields CASSSKTGLGDTQYF.

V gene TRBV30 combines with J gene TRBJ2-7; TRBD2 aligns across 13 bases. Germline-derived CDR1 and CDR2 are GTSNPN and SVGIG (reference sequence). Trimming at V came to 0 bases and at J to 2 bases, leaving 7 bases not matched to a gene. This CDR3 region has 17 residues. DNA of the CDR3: TGTGCCTGGAGTGTACGACTAGCGGGGGGCTTCACCTACGAGCAGTACTTC. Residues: CAWSVRLAGGFTYEQYF.

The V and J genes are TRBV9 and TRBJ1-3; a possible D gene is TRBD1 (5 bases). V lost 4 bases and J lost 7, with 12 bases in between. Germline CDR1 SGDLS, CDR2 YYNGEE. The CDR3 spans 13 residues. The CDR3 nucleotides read TGTGCCAGCAGCCCCGTGGGGGGGAACACCATATATTTT. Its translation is CASSPVGGNTIYF.

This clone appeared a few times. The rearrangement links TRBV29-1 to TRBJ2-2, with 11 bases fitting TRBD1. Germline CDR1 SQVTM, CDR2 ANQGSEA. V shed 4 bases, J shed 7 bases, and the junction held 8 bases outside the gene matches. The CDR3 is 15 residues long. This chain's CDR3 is CSVVRTGGLGGELFF. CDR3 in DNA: TGCAGCGTTGTCCGGACAGGGGGCCTCGGCGGGGAGCTGTTTTTT.

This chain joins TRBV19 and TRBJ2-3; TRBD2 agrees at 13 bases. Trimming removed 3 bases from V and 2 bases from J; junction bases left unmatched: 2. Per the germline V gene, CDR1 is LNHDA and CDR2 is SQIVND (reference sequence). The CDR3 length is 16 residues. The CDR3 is CASSMGLAGSTDTQYF. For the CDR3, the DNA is TGTGCCAGTAGTATGGGACTAGCGGGATCCACAGATACGCAGTATTTT.

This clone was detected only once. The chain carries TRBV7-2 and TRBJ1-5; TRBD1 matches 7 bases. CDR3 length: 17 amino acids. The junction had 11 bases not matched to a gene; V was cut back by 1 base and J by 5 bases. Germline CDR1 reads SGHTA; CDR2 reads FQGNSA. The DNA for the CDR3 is TGTGCCAGCAGCTTAGGAGGATATGACAGGGCCCATCAGCCCCAGCATTTT. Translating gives CASSLGGYDRAHQPQHF.

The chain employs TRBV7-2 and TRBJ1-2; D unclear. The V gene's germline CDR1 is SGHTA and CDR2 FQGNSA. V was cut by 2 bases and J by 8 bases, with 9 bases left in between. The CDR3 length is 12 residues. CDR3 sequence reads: CASSLWASGYTF. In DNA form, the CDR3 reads TGTGCCAGCAGCTTATGGGCATCCGGCTACACCTTC.

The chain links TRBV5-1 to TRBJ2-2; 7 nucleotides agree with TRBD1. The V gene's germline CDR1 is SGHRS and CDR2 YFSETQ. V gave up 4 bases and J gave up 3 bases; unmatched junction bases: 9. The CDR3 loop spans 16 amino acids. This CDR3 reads CASSPRQGADTGELFF. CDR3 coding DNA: TGCGCCAGCAGCCCGAGACAGGGCGCGGACACCGGGGAGCTGTTTTTT.

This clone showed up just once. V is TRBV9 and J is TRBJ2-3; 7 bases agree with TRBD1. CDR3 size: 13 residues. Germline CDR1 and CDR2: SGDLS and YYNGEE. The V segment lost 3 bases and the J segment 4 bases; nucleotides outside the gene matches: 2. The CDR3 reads CASSGQGADTQYF. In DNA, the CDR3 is TGTGCCAGCAGCGGACAGGGAGCAGATACGCAGTATTTT.

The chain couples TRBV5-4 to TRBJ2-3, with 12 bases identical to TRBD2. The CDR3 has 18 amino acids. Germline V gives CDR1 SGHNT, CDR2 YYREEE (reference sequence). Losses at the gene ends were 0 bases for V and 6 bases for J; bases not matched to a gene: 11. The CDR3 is CASSLGGLAGGNGDTQYF. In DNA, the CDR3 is TGTGCCAGCAGCTTGGGGGGGCTAGCGGGAGGGAATGGTGATACGCAGTATTTT.

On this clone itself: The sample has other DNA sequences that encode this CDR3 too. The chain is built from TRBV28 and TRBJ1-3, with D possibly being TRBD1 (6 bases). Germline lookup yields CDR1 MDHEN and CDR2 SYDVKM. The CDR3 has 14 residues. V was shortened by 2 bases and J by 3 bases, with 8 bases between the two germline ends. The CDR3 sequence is CASSLQGGGNTIYF. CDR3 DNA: TGTGCCAGCAGTTTACAAGGGGGTGGAAACACCATATATTTT.

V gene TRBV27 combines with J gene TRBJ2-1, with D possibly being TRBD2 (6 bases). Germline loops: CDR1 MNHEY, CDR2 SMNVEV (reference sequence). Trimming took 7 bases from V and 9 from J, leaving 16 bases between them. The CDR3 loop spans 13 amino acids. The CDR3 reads CASTAWLGGEQFF. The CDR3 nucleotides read TGTGCCAGCACCGCGTGGTTGGGGGGTGAGCAGTTCTTC.

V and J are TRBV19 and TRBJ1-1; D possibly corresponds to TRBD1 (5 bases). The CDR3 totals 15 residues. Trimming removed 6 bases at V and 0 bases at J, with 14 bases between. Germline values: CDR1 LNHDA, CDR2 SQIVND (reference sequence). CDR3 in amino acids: CASSHMGQLNTEAFF. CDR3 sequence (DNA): TGTGCCAGTAGCCATATGGGGCAGTTGAACACTGAAGCTTTCTTT.

The CDR3 DNA is TGTGCCAGCAGCTCGACCAGACAGGGGGGGTACAATGAGCAGTTCTTC. Protein sequence: CASSSTRQGGYNEQFF. The V and J genes are TRBV13 and TRBJ2-1; 9 nucleotides match TRBD1. Per the germline V gene, CDR1 is PRHDT and CDR2 is FYEKMQ (reference sequence). The CDR3 totals 16 residues. V dropped 4 bases and J dropped 4; count of bases not matched to a gene: 8.

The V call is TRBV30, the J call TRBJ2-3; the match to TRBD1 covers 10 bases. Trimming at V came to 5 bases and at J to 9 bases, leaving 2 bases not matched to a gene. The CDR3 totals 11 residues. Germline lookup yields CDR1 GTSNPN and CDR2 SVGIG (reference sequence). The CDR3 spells CAWSTGGTQYF. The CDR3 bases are TGTGCCTGGTCGACAGGGGGCACGCAGTATTTT.

This CDR3 is CATSRDLSGDYEQYF. The CDR3 nucleotides are TGTGCCACCAGCAGAGATCTCAGCGGTGACTACGAGCAGTACTTC. This chain joins TRBV15 and TRBJ2-7; a possible D gene is TRBD2 (5 bases). The V end lost 0 bases, the J end lost 3 bases, and 12 bases lay between the germline ends. CDR1 and CDR2 from the germline V gene are LNHNV and YYDKDF (reference sequence). The CDR3 has 15 residues. Variable domain in full (rest from reference TRBV15 and TRBJ2-7): DAMVIQNPRYQVTQFGKPVTLSCSQTLNHNVMYWYQQKSSQAPKLLFHYYDKDFNNEADTPDNFQSRRPNTSFCFLDIRSPGLGDTAMYLCATSRDLSGDYEQYFGPGTRLTVT.